These 18 T cell receptor beta chains share one sample of origin, sequenced in a study of identical twins. TCRdb analysed the 5' RACE reads with MiXCR anew, one entry per CDR3 protein. In the table there are some 1,700,000 distinct CDR3 sequences, 32% of which are singletons. Specimen: cord blood. The receptors stem from a newborn girl in good health.

This clonotype was seen a handful of times. The chain recombines TRBV20-1 with TRBJ2-4; D might be TRBD2 (5 bases). The V gene lost 5 bases and the J gene lost 13 bases, with 21 bases spanning the gap. The germline V gene has CDR1 DFQATT and CDR2 SNEGSKA (reference sequence). This CDR3 spans 13 amino acids. As DNA, the CDR3 is TGCAGTGCTTTTACAAGCGGCCCTGAGGAGCAGTACTTC. This sequence encodes CSAFTSGPEEQYF.

This CDR3 reads CASRDPGTYEQYF. The CDR3 nucleotides read TGTGCCAGCAGAGACCCGGGAACCTACGAGCAGTACTTC. The chain is built from TRBV21-1 and TRBJ2-7; TRBD2 is the table's D call and was not checked against the DNA. TRBV21-1 is an annotated pseudogene. There are 13 residues in the CDR3.

The rearrangement links TRBV24-1 to TRBJ2-5; 8 nucleotides match TRBD1. The length of the CDR3 is 18 residues. V trimming: 2 bases; J trimming: 4 bases; junction bases outside the gene matches: 14. The germline V gene has CDR1 KGHDR and CDR2 SFDVKD. The CDR3 sequence is CATSDSGGRTGGRETQYF. In DNA form, the CDR3 reads TGTGCCACCAGTGATTCCGGTGGAAGAACAGGGGGACGAGAGACCCAGTACTTC.

The chain recombines TRBV6-6 with TRBJ2-2; D is perhaps TRBD2 (6 bases). The germline V and J ends were trimmed by 5 bases and 1 base, with 14 bases remaining between them. The CDR3 has 16 amino acids. Germline-derived CDR1 and CDR2 are MNHNY and SVGAGI (reference sequence). In DNA, the CDR3 is TGTGCCAGCAGTCCGCCTAGGAGGGGGAACACCGGGGAGCTGTTTTTT. This codes for CASSPPRRGNTGELFF.

This clonotype was seen many times. The chain combines TRBV20-1 with TRBJ2-7; D gene unclear. The CDR3 has 13 residues. CDR1 DFQATT and CDR2 SNEGSKA come from the germline V gene (reference sequence). V was pared by 3 bases and J by 0 bases, with 9 bases between. The CDR3 sequence is CSASLQSSYEQYF. CDR3 sequence (DNA): TGCAGTGCTAGTCTCCAGAGCTCCTACGAGCAGTACTTC.

This clonotype was seen only a few times. The gene calls are TRBV3-1 and TRBJ1-6, with D hard to call. The V gene lost 0 bases and the J gene lost 11 bases, with 11 bases spanning the gap. The length of the CDR3 is 14 residues. Germline lookup yields CDR1 LGHDT and CDR2 YNNKEL (reference sequence). CDR3: CASSQEDRAAPLHF. For the CDR3, the DNA is TGTGCCAGCAGCCAAGAAGACCGCGCCGCACCCCTCCACTTT.

Notes on this clonotype: This sequence may be a read error, since a much larger clone differs from it by one base. This sequence joins TRBV13 and TRBJ2-1, with D unclear. The CDR3 has 11 amino acids. CDR1 PRHDT and CDR2 FYEKMQ come from the germline V gene (reference sequence). Here the CDR3 DNA reads TGTGTCAGCAGCCCCCGGGATGAGCAGTTCTTC. As protein: CVSSPRDEQFF.

This clonotype was detected a few times. The chain is built from TRBV12-3 or TRBV12-4 and TRBJ2-1, with D possibly matching TRBD2 (6 bases). This CDR3 region has 15 residues. V was cut by 5 bases and J by 2 bases, with 13 bases left in between. This CDR3 reads CASSMRRGPYNEQFF. In DNA form, the CDR3 reads TGTGCCAGCAGTATGCGGAGGGGTCCCTACAATGAGCAGTTCTTC.

This chain uses TRBV12-3 or TRBV12-4 with TRBJ1-1; D gene unclear. Trimming shortened V by 6 bases and J by 3 bases, and 11 bases separated the two germline ends. The CDR3 contains 13 residues. The CDR3 sequence is CASRARGHTEAFF. CDR3 DNA sequence: TGTGCCAGCAGGGCTAGAGGGCACACTGAAGCTTTCTTT.

On this clonotype itself: At one boundary the junction diverges from the germline segment, which might be a read error. The rearrangement joins TRBV5-1 to TRBJ2-3; D call uncertain. The germline gives CDR1 SGHRS, CDR2 YFSETQ. This CDR3 comprises 13 residues. The CDR3 bases are TGCGCCAGCGGCTTGACTCCCCTGGATACGCAGTATTTT. It codes for CASGLTPLDTQYF.

J is TRBJ2-7 and V is TRBV6-7, with TRBD1 matching 7 bases. TRBV6-7 is an ORF, and what it does is uncertain. Trimming took 11 bases from V and 3 from J; bases not matched to a gene: 13. This CDR3 spans 14 amino acids. For the CDR3, the DNA is TGTGCCGGGCGTTCAGGGGGTGACTTCTACGAGCAGTACTTC. This translates into CAGRSGGDFYEQYF.

The V and J genes are TRBV19 and TRBJ2-6, with D unclear. The V and J ends lost 8 bases and 3 bases respectively, with 8 bases between them. The CDR3 length is 13 residues. Germline CDR1 reads LNHDA; CDR2 reads SQIVND (reference sequence). CDR3 amino acids: CASALDGANVLTF. CDR3 DNA: TGTGCCAGTGCCCTCGATGGGGCCAACGTCCTGACTTTC.

There are a few counts of this clonotype. This chain's CDR3 is CASSIDRDRGYQETQYF. DNA of the CDR3: TGTGCCAGCAGCATTGACAGGGACAGGGGGTATCAAGAGACCCAGTACTTC. The genes are TRBV7-9 and TRBJ2-5, with 11 nucleotides matching TRBD1. V trimming: 5 bases; J trimming: 2 bases; junction bases outside the gene matches: 10. This CDR3 comprises 17 residues. Germline V gene lookup returns CDR1 SEHNR and CDR2 FQNEAQ (reference sequence).

The chain is built from TRBV6-1 and TRBJ1-2, with 8 bases identical to TRBD1. Germline V lookup: CDR1 MNHNS, CDR2 SASEGT. Trimming cost V 3 bases and J 5 bases; bases outside gene matches: 11. This CDR3 is 16 amino acids long. CDR3: CASSDRDRGASYGYTF. The CDR3, as DNA: TGTGCCAGCAGTGACCGAGACAGGGGAGCCAGTTATGGCTACACCTTC.

Notes on this clonotype: A much larger clone lies a single base off, so this may be a read error. The chain links TRBV5-1 to TRBJ2-4; D call uncertain. Germline V CDR1 and CDR2: SGHRS, YFSETQ. V was trimmed by 3 bases and J by 2 bases, leaving 12 bases between them. CDR3 length: 15 amino acids. Here the CDR3 reads CASSSVADSKNIQYF. The CDR3, as DNA: TGCGCCAGCAGCTCGGTGGCGGATTCCAAAAACATTCAGTACTTC.

This rearrangement joins TRBV7-2 to TRBJ2-1; 11 positions match TRBD2. V was clipped by 4 bases and J by 5 bases; unmatched bases: 7. CDR3 length equals 16 residues. Germline values: CDR1 SGHTA, CDR2 FQGNSA. The CDR3 DNA reads as TGTGCCAGCAGCTACACGGGACTAGCGGCCAACAATGAGCAGTTCTTC. It is translated as CASSYTGLAANNEQFF. Full variable domain (outside the CDR3, taken from reference TRBV7-2 and TRBJ2-1): GAGVSQSPSNKVTEKGKDVELRCDPISGHTALYWYRQSLGQGLEFLIYFQGNSAPDKSGLPSDRFSAERTGGSVSTLTIQRTQQEDSAVYLCASSYTGLAANNEQFFGPGTRLTVL.

The chain recombines TRBV4-2 with TRBJ2-2, with 11 bases that match TRBD2. The CDR3 runs 15 residues. Germline CDR1 is LGHNA and CDR2 is YNFKEQ. With V trimmed by 0 bases and J by 6 bases, 0 bases remained unmatched. CDR3 nucleotide sequence: TGTGCCAGCAGCCAAGATAGCGGGGGGGCCGGGGAGCTGTTTTTT. This translates into CASSQDSGGAGELFF.

In this sample, this clonotype turned up a few times. The chain joins TRBV12-3 or TRBV12-4 to TRBJ1-2; D call uncertain. V lost 2 bases and J 8 bases, leaving 12 bases between the germline ends. This CDR3 is built from 13 residues. The CDR3 DNA follows: TGTGCCAGCAGTTTACGAGCGTCTACGGGCTACACCTTC. This translates into CASSLRASTGYTF.